This T cell receptor beta chain was captured by sequencing in a study of a mutant IDH1 vaccine in newly diagnosed glioma. Study-level information: The treated population exhibited a male proportion of around 62%, a female proportion of about 38%, and a mean age of approximately 41 years.

TCRdb's copy holds only in-frame clones and misses some; the assay was immunoSEQ multiplex PCR. The sample holds roughly 50,000 clones; around 80% are singletons and the top ten take roughly 18%. This clone was picked up a small number of times. Noted time point: baseline, week 1 (first vaccination visit). Indicated treatment: pre-vaccination baseline after standard-of-care therapy. The material sequenced was PBMCs, taken from a glioma patient treated with radiotherapy, temozolomide or both. This clonotype was obtained from a man aged 18 to 29 with glioma.

CDR3 sequence (DNA): TGTGCCAGCAGTTACTCCCGTAATAGCAATCAGCCCCAGCATTTT. Translating gives CASSYSRNSNQPQHF. V and J are TRBV6-5 and TRBJ1-5; D is uncertain. This CDR3 has 15 amino acids. CDR1 and CDR2 (germline): MNHEY, SVGAGI. Between the trimmed V and J ends, which lost 0 bases and 0 bases, there was a span of 6 bases.